This TCR beta chain was found in a study of T cells in Graves' hyperthyroidism and ophthalmopathy. Study as a whole: Peripheral blood samples were taken at initial diagnosis, prior to any treatment.

Germline V lookup: CDR1 MDHEN, CDR2 SYDVKM. The CDR3 totals 13 residues. V lost 5 bases and J lost 2, with 10 bases in between. The source material, RNA transcripts, was used to amplify TCR beta CDR3 regions. A first-round RT-PCR of the TCR CDR3 used the HTBI primer set. In TCRdb, the multiplex PCR reads were re-called with MiXCR into one record per CDR3 protein. The sample holds more than 650,000 distinct CDR3 sequences, 12% to 15% seen once. Stable Graves' hyperthyroidism denoted no ophthalmopathy progression over 18 months. Diagnoses were established using clinical symptoms, serum thyroxine and TRAb, thyroid ultrasound and orbital computed tomography. This clonotype was observed at least ten times.

The source of this sequence is a woman aged 18 to 35 with Graves' hyperthyroidism. Sequenced input: blood. V and J are TRBV28 and TRBJ2-7; TRBD2 might be the D (7 bases). In nucleotides, the CDR3 is TGTGCCAGCAGTCAAGGGGGGGCCTACGAGCAGTACTTC. Encoded protein: CASSQGGAYEQYF.